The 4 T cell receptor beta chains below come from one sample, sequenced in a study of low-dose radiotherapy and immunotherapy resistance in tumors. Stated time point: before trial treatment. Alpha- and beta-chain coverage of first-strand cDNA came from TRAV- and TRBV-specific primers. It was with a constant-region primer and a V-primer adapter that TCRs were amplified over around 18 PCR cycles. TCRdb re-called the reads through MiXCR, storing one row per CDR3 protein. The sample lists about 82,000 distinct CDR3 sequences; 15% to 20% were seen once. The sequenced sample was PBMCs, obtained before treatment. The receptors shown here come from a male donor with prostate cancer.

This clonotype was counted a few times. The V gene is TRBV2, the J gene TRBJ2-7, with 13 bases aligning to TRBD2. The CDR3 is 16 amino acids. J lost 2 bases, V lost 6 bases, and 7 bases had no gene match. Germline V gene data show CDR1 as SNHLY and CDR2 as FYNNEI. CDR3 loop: CASRTSGGPLPYEQYF. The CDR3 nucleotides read TGTGCCAGCAGGACTAGCGGGGGGCCACTCCCCTACGAGCAGTACTTC.

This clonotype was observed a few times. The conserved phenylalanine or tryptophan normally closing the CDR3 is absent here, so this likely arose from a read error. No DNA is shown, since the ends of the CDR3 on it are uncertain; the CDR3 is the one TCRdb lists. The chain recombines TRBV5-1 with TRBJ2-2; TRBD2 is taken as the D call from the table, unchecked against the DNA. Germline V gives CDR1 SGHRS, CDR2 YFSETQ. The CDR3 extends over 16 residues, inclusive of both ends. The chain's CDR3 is CASSAGLENTGELFFL.

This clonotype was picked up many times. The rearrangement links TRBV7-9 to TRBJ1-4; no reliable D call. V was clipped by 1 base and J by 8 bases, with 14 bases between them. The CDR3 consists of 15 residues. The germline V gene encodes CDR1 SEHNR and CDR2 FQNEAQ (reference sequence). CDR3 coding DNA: TGTGCCAGCAGCTTAGTTGAGAGTACGGCGGAAAAACTGTTTTTT. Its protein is CASSLVESTAEKLFF. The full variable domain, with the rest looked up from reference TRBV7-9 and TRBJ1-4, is DTGVSQNPRHKITKRGQNVTFRCDPISEHNRLYWYRQTLGQGPEFLTYFQNEAQLEKSRLLSDRFSAERPKGSFSTLEIQRTEQGDSAMYLCASSLVESTAEKLFFGSGTQLSVL.

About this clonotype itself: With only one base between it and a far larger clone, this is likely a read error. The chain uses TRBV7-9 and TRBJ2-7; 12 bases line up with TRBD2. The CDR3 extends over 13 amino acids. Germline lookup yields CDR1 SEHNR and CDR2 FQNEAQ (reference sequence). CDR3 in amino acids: CDSSPGTSGEQYF. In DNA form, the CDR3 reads TGTGACAGCAGCCCCGGGACTAGCGGGGAGCAGTACTTC.